This TCR beta chain is drawn from a study of neurological immune-mediated disorders. Study details: The approximately 34 multiple sclerosis patients comprised roughly 31 relapsing-remitting and 3 secondary progressive cases.

TCRdb processed the 5' RACE reads anew with MiXCR; each CDR3 protein has one entry. The top ten clones hold around 6% of a sample with 90,000 to 100,000 distinct CDR3 sequences, around 3.3% of them seen once. Trimming removed 0 bases from V and 4 bases from J, with 12 bases in between. The germline gives CDR1 ENHRY, CDR2 SYGVKD. The CDR3 covers 15 residues. This clonotype was counted ten times or more. From 2 million PBMCs stored at -80 C, the unsorted libraries were generated. The sequenced sample was PBMCs. The TCR originated in a woman between 18 and 29 years old with multiple sclerosis. The V gene is TRBV10-3, the J gene TRBJ1-1, with TRBD1 as a possible D gene (6 bases). The CDR3 here is CAISESGGRGTEAFF. Written as DNA, the CDR3 is TGTGCCATCAGTGAGTCGGGGGGCCGTGGCACTGAAGCTTTCTTT.